Following are 5 T cell receptor beta chains from one sample sequenced in a study of blood T cell repertoires in COVID-19. Sequenced by immunoSEQ multiplex PCR; TCRdb stores in-frame clones only, minus some. The sample records 270,000 or so clones, less than 90% being singletons. Sequencing input: peripheral blood. These receptors were collected from a human donor in a cohort sampled during active COVID-19.

CDR3 region: CASSLRLAVAYEQYF. The CDR3 DNA reads as TGTGCCAGCAGCTTAAGACTAGCGGTCGCCTACGAGCAGTACTTC. This chain links TRBV11-2 with TRBJ2-7; the match to TRBD2 covers 9 bases. This CDR3 is built from 15 residues. Trimming at V came to 2 bases and at J to 2 bases, leaving 4 bases not matched to a gene. Germline CDR1 SGHAT, CDR2 FQNNGV. Using reference TRBV11-2 and TRBJ2-7 for the parts outside the CDR3, the full variable domain is EAGVAQSPRYKIIEKRQSVAFWCNPISGHATLYWYQQILGQGPKLLIQFQNNGVVDDSQLPKDRFSAERLKGVDSTLKIQPAKLEDSAVYLCASSLRLAVAYEQYFGPGTRLTVT.

V gene TRBV24-1 combines with J gene TRBJ2-1; 9 nucleotides line up with TRBD1. Germline CDR1 reads KGHDR; CDR2 reads SFDVKD. V was pared by 7 bases and J by 3 bases, with 9 bases of the junction left unmatched. The CDR3 is 16 amino acids. CDR3 region: CATSGIGTGNYNEQFF. Written as DNA, the CDR3 is TGTGCCACCAGCGGAATTGGGACAGGGAACTACAATGAGCAGTTCTTC.

This clone was detected only a few times. The chain has TRBV7-9 and TRBJ1-1, with D tentatively TRBD1 (6 bases). CDR1 and CDR2 from the germline V gene are SEHNR and FQNEAQ (reference sequence). CDR3 size: 15 residues. Trimming took 5 bases from V and 6 from J, leaving 19 bases between them. The CDR3 region has the DNA TGTGCCAGCAGCGACGTAGGGGGTGGTATTCCTGAAGCTTTCTTT. Its translation: CASSDVGGGIPEAFF.

The V and J genes are TRBV5-1 and TRBJ2-6; D not resolved. V was shortened by 5 bases and J by 1 base, with 7 bases between the two germline ends. CDR3 length equals 14 residues. Germline CDR1 reads SGHRS; CDR2 reads YFSETQ. The CDR3 is CASSTVSGANVLTF. DNA for the CDR3: TGCGCCAGCAGTACAGTTTCTGGGGCCAACGTCCTGACTTTC.

The sample holds one count of this clone. The genes are TRBV5-4 and TRBJ1-1, with D possibly TRBD1 on 5 matching bases. V lost 4 bases, J lost 0 bases, and 13 bases lay in between. CDR3 length: 15 amino acids. Germline CDR1 SGHNT, CDR2 YYREEE (reference sequence). The CDR3 loop reads CASSPGGGLNTEAFF. CDR3 sequence (DNA): TGTGCCAGCAGCCCGGGGGGGGGACTGAACACTGAAGCTTTCTTT.